Described below is a single T cell receptor beta chain sequence and its context. Its antigen is currently not known. Base-call qualities are not available, and no considerably larger clone is one nucleotide away. The source of the sample is a study of blood T cell repertoires in COVID-19 (dated by TCRdb to about 2020). Turning to the overall study: Samples covering the acute and convalescent phases of COVID-19 were provided by collaborators in the United States, Italy and Spain. Subjects who had been exposed to COVID-19, were actively infected with it, or had recovered from it provided the deeply sampled blood TCRbeta repertoires that made up the dataset. Where available, HLA class I and class II types were taken from metadata supplied by the sample provider and were not determined by assay-based typing. The repertoires were made available in a free public database intended to serve as a resource for research on the immune response to SARS-CoV-2. The material from the prospective study consisted of cDNA or gDNA derived from T cells, B-cell-depleted T cells, or PBMCs. The samples were drawn from two sources: the first 160 participants of the ongoing ImmuneRACE study, and 1,254 subjects contributed by 6 global collaborators. A de-identified subject ID, COVID-19 status, age in years and sex were almost always included in the sample metadata.

Paper-wide results and their limitations: How much clinical and demographic metadata was included differed by source and by participant, and the metadata was provided uncurated.

V lost 6 bases and J lost 5 bases, and the count of bases not matched to a germline gene is 9. The CDR3 starts with the cysteine, ends with the phenylalanine, and has 15 residues. CDR3 DNA is the only sequence kept; it has 45 bases, read in frame from the first base. The germline V gene yields ENHRY for CDR1 and SYGVKD for CDR2. TCRbeta CDR3 regions were amplified from genomic DNA using the immunoSEQ Assay, a bias-controlled multiplex PCR. The paper's processing steps were these. The number of nucleated cells in each sample was estimated from the amplification of reference gene primers within the assay. Sequence reads were collapsed and filtered to measure the absolute abundance of every unique TCRbeta CDR3 rearrangement. For each sample, productive Simpson clonality was calculated as the square root of Simpson's diversity index over productive rearrangements. The clones in this table, taken by TCRdb from immuneACCESS, are in-frame only. Not every clone is retained; where verified, under half of the shortfall comes from an unresolved V gene, and the cause of the rest is unknown. The V and J calls and clone size are taken from that table; D and trimming were inferred from the DNA. The sample table holds fewer than 250,000 clones, of which 80% to 90% were seen once. The leading ten clones occupy roughly 3.8% of the sample.

Enrolling through a virtual design, the prospective study's participants ranged in age from about 18 to 100 years and lived across more than 20 United States geographic areas. Cohort assignment in the prospective study relied on participant-reported clinical history from a screening survey and a study questionnaire. In the prospective study, whole blood, serum and a nasopharyngeal or oropharyngeal swab were collected from each participant by mobile phlebotomists. Over a roughly 2-month period, participants in the prospective study had the option of providing additional blood draws and questionnaires. Blood samples from the prospective study were shipped frozen or at room temperature prior to DNA extraction.

The sample consisted of PBMCs or T cells enriched from blood (not recorded which). This TCR was sampled from a woman in her thirties or forties with acute COVID-19. The chain is encoded by TRBV10-3 joined to TRBJ2-1; the central 8 bases match TRBD2. CDR3 sequence: CAISMTGLGDNEQFF. The DNA reads TGTGCCATCAGCATGACGGGACTAGGGGACAATGAGCAGTTCTTC.